The text below deals with one TCR beta chain. Its antigen has not been determined. No much larger clonotype is one base removed from it; base qualities were not supplied. The source of the sample is a study of chemoradiotherapy in HPV16-positive cancers (dated by TCRdb to the early 2020s). Regarding the study in general: Using functional T-cell assays on cells from a couple of HPV16-positive patients, the researchers defined candidate HPV-specific T-cell clones and common TCR motifs. The candidate HPV-specific TCRs and motifs were subsequently tracked in TCR repertoires obtained from approximately 91 patients with HPV-related cancers. The study set out to ask whether T-cell immunity against the HPV oncoproteins E6 and E7 changes over the course of chemoradiotherapy and whether that immunity affects survival. Study-level results and caveats: Expansion of candidate HPV-specific clones and E7-related TCR motifs was observed in the tumor microenvironment during treatment, whereas no such expansion was observed for non-HPV-specific T cells. Only a couple of HPV16-positive patients were used to derive the functional definition of HPV-specific T cells, and the survival association was reported for HPV16-positive patients. In HPV16-positive patients, expansion of HPV-responsive T cells during chemoradiotherapy was associated with improved recurrence-free survival.

Repertoires were sampled repeatedly over the course of chemoradiotherapy, so clonal expansion could be followed in the tumor microenvironment. The method behind the library was the immunoSEQ multiplex PCR assay. TCRdb took over this immuneACCESS table, retaining in-frame rearrangements with V and J assigned. Such tables are incomplete; in checked studies, under half of the missing clones stem from an unresolved V gene, and the remainder is unexplained. The sample yields roughly 8,400 clones; roughly two thirds were counted once. Of the sample, more than 7% is held by the ten largest clones. The CDR3 numbers 14 residues from cysteine through phenylalanine. Kept here is only the CDR3 DNA, which spans 42 bases and is read in frame from base 1. CDR1 SGHAT and CDR2 FQNNGV are derived from the germline V gene. V lost 6 bases and J lost 2 bases; the stretch between them is 14 bases long.

This material was collected from a patient who underwent chemoradiotherapy. This receptor was taken from a human donor with HPV-associated anogenital cancer. The rearrangement combines TRBV11-2 with TRBJ2-7; the D region is possibly TRBD1 or TRBD2, each matching across 6 bases. This receptor has the CDR3 CASRGGGPAYEQYF. The DNA sequence is given as TGTGCCAGCAGAGGAGGGGGGCCCGCCTACGAGCAGTACTTC. The full variable domain, completed from the reference TRBV11-2 and TRBJ2-7 proteins outside the CDR3, reads EAGVAQSPRYKIIEKRQSVAFWCNPISGHATLYWYQQILGQGPKLLIQFQNNGVVDDSQLPKDRFSAERLKGVDSTLKIQPAKLEDSAVYLCASRGGGPAYEQYFGPGTRLTVT.